These 32 T cell receptor beta chains came from one sample sequenced in a study of blood T cell repertoires in COVID-19. Profiling relied on immunoSEQ multiplex PCR, and the TCRdb table lists in-frame clones only, not all of them. The sample yields around 68,000 clones, roughly 86% seen once. The material sequenced was peripheral blood. The receptors originated from a woman between 50 and 59 years old with acute or convalescent COVID-19.

This clone was recorded once. The chain links TRBV6-6 to TRBJ1-4; D ambiguous. The CDR3 is 15 amino acids. Per the germline V gene, CDR1 is MNHNY and CDR2 is SVGAGI (reference sequence). Between the trimmed V and J ends, which lost 5 bases and 5 bases, there was a span of 15 bases. The CDR3 DNA follows: TGTGCCAGCAGTGAGCGGACCCTATCCAATGAAAAACTGTTTTTT. Encoded protein: CASSERTLSNEKLFF.

This clone was detected only once. The chain recombines TRBV10-1 with TRBJ2-3; 10 positions agree with TRBD2. With V trimmed by 5 bases and J by 1 base, 3 bases remained unmatched. The CDR3 is 15 amino acids. Germline V gene data show CDR1 as WNHNN and CDR2 as SYGVQD (reference sequence). The CDR3 DNA follows: TGCGCCAGCAGTCGGCTAGCGGGGGGCACAGATACGCAGTATTTT. It encodes CASSRLAGGTDTQYF.

J is TRBJ2-5 and V is TRBV29-1; 10 bases line up with TRBD2. The J segment lost 5 bases and the V segment lost 5 bases, leaving 5 bases of the junction unmatched. The CDR3 spans 13 residues. Germline loops: CDR1 SQVTM, CDR2 ANQGSEA. As DNA, the CDR3 is TGCAGCGTTACTGGACTAGCGGTTGAGACCCAGTACTTC. This gives the protein CSVTGLAVETQYF.

The chain is built from TRBV12-3 or TRBV12-4 and TRBJ1-5, with 9 bases matching TRBD1. The CDR3 runs to 13 residues. With V trimmed by 5 bases and J by 12 bases, 8 bases remained unmatched. CDR3: CASSHGTGLDQHF. CDR3 nucleotide sequence: TGTGCCAGCAGTCACGGGACAGGGCTCGACCAGCATTTT.

The rearrangement joins TRBV7-6 to TRBJ2-7; TRBD2 aligns across 10 bases. The CDR3 spans 18 residues. Germline V lookup: CDR1 SGHVS, CDR2 FNYEAQ. V lost 5 bases to trimming and J lost 5 bases; unmatched junction nucleotides: 18. CDR3 nucleotide sequence: TGTGCCAGCAGCGACCCGATTGGCAGCGGGAGGGCCGTCAACGAGCAGTACTTC. This translates into CASSDPIGSGRAVNEQYF. The full variable domain, in which reference TRBV7-6 and TRBJ2-7 provide the parts outside the CDR3, is GAGVSQSPRYKVTKRGQDVALRCDPISGHVSLYWYRQALGQGPEFLTYFNYEAQQDKSGLPNDRFSAERPEGSISTLTIQRTEQRDSAMYRCASSDPIGSGRAVNEQYFGPGTRLTVT.

This chain connects TRBV5-1 to TRBJ1-1; the D gene is possibly TRBD1 (6 bases). The germline CDR1 and CDR2 sequences are SGHRS and YFSETQ. Trimming removed 4 bases from V and 1 base from J, with 17 bases in between. CDR3 length: 16 residues. The CDR3 DNA is TGCGCCAGCAGCCAACACCTGACAGGTCGGAACACTGAAGCTTTCTTT. It specifies CASSQHLTGRNTEAFF.

The chain uses TRBV19 and TRBJ2-5; 7 bases are shared with TRBD2. With 4 bases clipped from V and 0 bases from J, the junction kept 2 bases outside the gene matches. CDR1 and CDR2 from the germline V gene are LNHDA and SQIVND (reference sequence). The CDR3 contains 14 residues. CDR3: CASSRLAHQETQYF. The CDR3 nucleotides are TGTGCCAGTAGTAGACTAGCCCACCAAGAGACCCAGTACTTC.

V is TRBV28 and J is TRBJ1-2; D may be TRBD1 (5 bases). There are 14 residues in the CDR3. Per germline, CDR1 MDHEN and CDR2 SYDVKM. Trimming removed 6 bases at V and 7 bases at J, with 18 bases between. The CDR3 DNA reads TGTGCCAGCAGGCCCCAAGGGGCGCCCCTTGGCTACACCTTC. Its translation is CASRPQGAPLGYTF.

The chain recombines TRBV11-1 with TRBJ2-2, with 7 bases lining up with TRBD2. Germline V gene lookup returns CDR1 SGHAT and CDR2 FQDESV (reference sequence). The trim removed 3 bases at V and 6 bases at J, leaving 7 bases unmatched. The CDR3 sequence is 15 residues long. As DNA, the CDR3 is TGTGCCAGCAGCTTTTCTGGCGGGAGCCCCGGGGAGCTGTTTTTT. Encoded protein: CASSFSGGSPGELFF.

The rearrangement uses TRBV6-5 and TRBJ2-2; D not certain. V was pared by 0 bases and J by 9 bases, with 17 bases between. The germline gives CDR1 MNHEY, CDR2 SVGAGI. The CDR3 has 16 amino acids. The CDR3 DNA reads TGTGCCAGCAGTTACTCGAGGCAAACCTATTTCAGGGAGCTGTTTTTT. Translated: CASSYSRQTYFRELFF.

CDR3 DNA sequence: TGCGCCAGCAGCCGAGGTGCAACTAATGAAAAACTGTTTTTT. Translating it yields CASSRGATNEKLFF. The chain employs TRBV4-3 and TRBJ1-4; the D is unclear. CDR3 length: 14 residues. V was trimmed by 4 bases and J by 0 bases, leaving 6 bases between them. CDR1 and CDR2 (germline): LGHNA, YSLEER.

J is TRBJ1-1 and V is TRBV14; 8 bases are shared with TRBD1. The V segment lost 7 bases and the J segment 5 bases; nucleotides outside the gene matches: 15. In germline, CDR1 is SGHDN, CDR2 FVKESK. The CDR3 length is 16 residues. The CDR3 reads CASTRSLGRGLTEAFF. The DNA for the CDR3 is TGTGCCAGCACTAGGTCCTTGGGCAGGGGGCTTACTGAAGCTTTCTTT.

V and J are TRBV19 and TRBJ1-2; D unclear. The length of the CDR3 is 17 residues. The V gene's germline CDR1 is LNHDA and CDR2 SQIVND (reference sequence). Trimming left V 3 bases short and J 14 bases short, with 31 bases between. The DNA of the CDR3 is TGTGCCAGTAGTATCTCGACCTTCCCGGCGGGTGGAGTATGGCTTACCTTC. Encoded protein: CASSISTFPAGGVWLTF. The full variable domain, with the rest looked up from reference TRBV19 and TRBJ1-2, is DGGITQSPKYLFRKEGQNVTLSCEQNLNHDAMYWYRQDPGQGLRLIYYSQIVNDFQKGDIAEGYSVSREKKESFPLTVTSAQKNPTAFYLCASSISTFPAGGVWLTFGSGTRLTVV.

This chain uses TRBV12-3 or TRBV12-4 with TRBJ1-2; 7 bases match TRBD1. The CDR3 sequence is 11 residues long. J gave up 7 bases and V 8 bases, and 4 bases lay outside the gene matches. CDR3 in amino acids: CASDRASGYTF. In DNA form, the CDR3 reads TGTGCCAGCGACAGGGCGAGTGGCTACACCTTC.

The chain recombines TRBV2 with TRBJ1-5; TRBD1 matches at 8 bases. J gave up 9 bases and V 2 bases, and 12 bases lay outside the gene matches. CDR1 and CDR2 from the germline V gene are SNHLY and FYNNEI. The CDR3 has 16 amino acids. CDR3 DNA sequence: TGTGCCAGCAGTGAATCCCAGGGGGCCACCCGGCGGCCCCAGCATTTT. Its translation is CASSESQGATRRPQHF.

The chain employs TRBV19 and TRBJ1-2; 10 bases are shared with TRBD1. Looked up from germline, CDR1 is LNHDA and CDR2 is SQIVND (reference sequence). The CDR3 is 12 amino acids. V was pared by 8 bases and J by 5 bases, with 2 bases of the junction left unmatched. This CDR3 is CASGDRGYGYTF. In DNA, the CDR3 is TGTGCCAGTGGGGACAGGGGTTATGGCTACACCTTC.

This clone came up once. The chain uses TRBV6-5 and TRBJ2-1; tentative D call: TRBD1 (6 bases). Between the trimmed V and J ends, which lost 6 bases and 0 bases, there was a span of 12 bases. The CDR3 runs 15 residues. Germline CDR1 reads MNHEY; CDR2 reads SVGAGI. The CDR3: CASRQGHGSYNEQFF. The CDR3 DNA is TGTGCCAGCAGGCAGGGACACGGCTCCTACAATGAGCAGTTCTTC.

The rearrangement uses TRBV2 and TRBJ1-2; D perhaps matches TRBD1 (6 bases). CDR1 is SNHLY, CDR2 FYNNEI, per germline. Between the trimmed V and J ends, which lost 6 bases and 7 bases, there was a span of 9 bases. The CDR3 extends over 11 amino acids. Here the CDR3 reads CASSPGVGYTF. The CDR3 coding sequence is TGTGCCAGCAGCCCAGGGGTTGGCTACACCTTC.

This chain links TRBV4-3 with TRBJ2-2; 7 bases are shared with TRBD1. The CDR3 consists of 16 residues. Germline V lookup: CDR1 LGHNA, CDR2 YSLEER. J gave up 4 bases and V 0 bases, and 5 bases lay outside the gene matches. This CDR3 is CASSQEGQIFTGELFF. The CDR3 bases are TGCGCCAGCAGCCAAGAGGGACAGATTTTCACCGGGGAGCTGTTTTTT.

This clone is a singleton in its sample. CDR3 in DNA: TGTGCCAGCAGTTTAGGCAGGGGTACTGAAGCTTTCTTT. Protein sequence: CASSLGRGTEAFF. This chain links TRBV27 with TRBJ1-1, with D tentatively TRBD1 (6 bases). The V end lost 2 bases, the J end lost 5 bases, and 9 bases lay between the germline ends. The CDR3 spans 13 residues. Germline loops: CDR1 MNHEY, CDR2 SMNVEV (reference sequence).

The chain carries TRBV19 and TRBJ1-2; 11 bases line up with TRBD1. The length of the CDR3 is 15 residues. Trimming took 4 bases from V and 4 from J; bases not matched to a gene: 5. CDR1 LNHDA and CDR2 SQIVND come from the germline V gene (reference sequence). The CDR3 region is CASSTTGTGGYGYTF. The CDR3 DNA follows: TGTGCCAGTAGTACAACCGGGACAGGGGGCTATGGCTACACCTTC.

There are a few counts of this clone. The genes are TRBV19 and TRBJ1-2; 7 nucleotides line up with TRBD1. V trimming: 4 bases; J trimming: 2 bases; junction bases outside the gene matches: 10. Germline V lookup: CDR1 LNHDA, CDR2 SQIVND (reference sequence). The CDR3 spans 16 residues. For the CDR3, the DNA is TGTGCCAGTAGTACGACCAACAGGGGAAAAAACTATGGCTACACCTTC. Translating gives CASSTTNRGKNYGYTF.

The chain employs TRBV28 and TRBJ2-1; 13 nucleotides align to TRBD2. Germline V gene data show CDR1 as MDHEN and CDR2 as SYDVKM. V dropped 6 bases and J dropped 7; count of bases not matched to a gene: 6. CDR3 length: 15 residues. CDR3 protein: CASSRGTSGTNEQFF. DNA for the CDR3: TGTGCCAGCAGCCGCGGGACTAGCGGGACTAATGAGCAGTTCTTC.

V is TRBV5-1 and J is TRBJ1-2, with D possibly matching TRBD1 (5 bases). Germline CDR1 SGHRS, CDR2 YFSETQ. The CDR3 runs to 13 residues. V was shortened by 3 bases and J by 4 bases, with 10 bases between the two germline ends. In nucleotides, the CDR3 is TGCGCCAGCAGCTCCGACAGTCTCTATGGCTACACCTTC. Protein sequence: CASSSDSLYGYTF.

Of note for this clone: A junction boundary mismatches the germline segment, possibly from a read error. The rearrangement links TRBV28 to TRBJ1-2; TRBD1 matches 8 bases. Germline CDR1 and CDR2: MDHEN and SYDVKM. CDR3 length equals 18 residues. CDR3 sequence reads: CASSFFSRGIQGGPSLSF. The CDR3, as DNA: TGTGCCAGCAGTTTCTTCTCAAGAGGGATACAGGGGGGCCCTTCCTTAAGCTTC.

The rearrangement links TRBV11-2 to TRBJ1-1; no clear D. Trimming took 7 bases from V and 4 from J, leaving 13 bases between them. This CDR3 has 13 amino acids. CDR1 SGHAT and CDR2 FQNNGV come from the germline V gene. The CDR3 loop is CASTDFLATEAFF. CDR3 in DNA: TGTGCCAGCACCGACTTTCTGGCCACTGAAGCTTTCTTT.

This chain links TRBV13 with TRBJ2-3; 7 bases match TRBD1. Germline CDR1 and CDR2: PRHDT and FYEKMQ (reference sequence). This CDR3 spans 15 amino acids. Trimming removed 5 bases from V and 6 bases from J; junction bases left unmatched: 11. The CDR3 loop is CASSVRDSQADTQYF. The CDR3 DNA reads TGTGCCAGCAGCGTCCGGGACAGCCAAGCCGATACGCAGTATTTT. The variable domain in full, with the rest retrieved from reference TRBV13 and TRBJ2-3, is AAGVIQSPRHLIKEKRETATLKCYPIPRHDTVYWYQQGPGQDPQFLISFYEKMQSDKGSIPDRFSAQQFSDYHSELNMSSLELGDSALYFCASSVRDSQADTQYFGPGTRLTVL.

Comments on this clone: The same CDR3 can be traced to other DNA sequences in this sample. This chain links TRBV18 with TRBJ1-1, with D unresolved. Trimming removed 2 bases at V and 8 bases at J, with 12 bases between. This CDR3 is built from 13 residues. Germline assignment: CDR1 KGHSH and CDR2 LQKENI. CDR3 region: CASSPKVRGEAFF. DNA of the CDR3: TGTGCCAGCTCACCAAAGGTTCGGGGAGAAGCTTTCTTT.

The table lists this clone with a few counts. This sequence joins TRBV7-9 and TRBJ1-3; tentatively, D is TRBD1 (5 bases). The CDR3 totals 15 residues. Germline V lookup: CDR1 SEHNR, CDR2 FQNEAQ (reference sequence). V was clipped by 0 bases and J by 4 bases, with 10 bases between them. Here the CDR3 reads CASSLARQLGNTIYF. The CDR3 DNA sequence: TGTGCCAGCAGCTTAGCACGACAGCTCGGAAACACCATATATTTT. Together with reference TRBV7-9 and TRBJ1-3, the CDR3 gives the full variable domain: DTGVSQNPRHKITKRGQNVTFRCDPISEHNRLYWYRQTLGQGPEFLTYFQNEAQLEKSRLLSDRFSAERPKGSFSTLEIQRTEQGDSAMYLCASSLARQLGNTIYFGEGSWLTVV.

The J gene is TRBJ1-5, the V gene TRBV10-3; 9 positions match TRBD1. The CDR3 length is 14 residues. With V trimmed by 0 bases and J by 16 bases, 10 bases remained unmatched. Germline assignment: CDR1 ENHRY and CDR2 SYGVKD. CDR3 in amino acids: CAISESPGQGRIHF. CDR3 DNA: TGTGCCATCAGTGAGTCTCCGGGACAGGGTAGAATACATTTT.

This chain connects TRBV7-9 to TRBJ1-2; 8 bases line up with TRBD1. The V segment lost 5 bases and the J segment 4 bases; nucleotides outside the gene matches: 3. There are 13 residues in the CDR3. The germline CDR1 and CDR2 sequences are SEHNR and FQNEAQ (reference sequence). DNA for the CDR3: TGTGCCAGCAGCAAAGGGACAGGCTATGGCTACACCTTC. Protein sequence: CASSKGTGYGYTF.

The chain recombines TRBV19 with TRBJ1-5; 8 bases fit TRBD1. The germline CDR1 and CDR2 sequences are LNHDA and SQIVND (reference sequence). The CDR3 consists of 18 residues. V was clipped by 6 bases and J by 0 bases; unmatched bases: 13. The CDR3 here is CASRVLSGTGNSNQPQHF. The CDR3 DNA sequence: TGTGCCAGTAGGGTCCTATCCGGGACAGGAAATAGCAATCAGCCCCAGCATTTT. Full variable domain (outside the CDR3, taken from reference TRBV19 and TRBJ1-5): DGGITQSPKYLFRKEGQNVTLSCEQNLNHDAMYWYRQDPGQGLRLIYYSQIVNDFQKGDIAEGYSVSREKKESFPLTVTSAQKNPTAFYLCASRVLSGTGNSNQPQHFGDGTRLSIL.